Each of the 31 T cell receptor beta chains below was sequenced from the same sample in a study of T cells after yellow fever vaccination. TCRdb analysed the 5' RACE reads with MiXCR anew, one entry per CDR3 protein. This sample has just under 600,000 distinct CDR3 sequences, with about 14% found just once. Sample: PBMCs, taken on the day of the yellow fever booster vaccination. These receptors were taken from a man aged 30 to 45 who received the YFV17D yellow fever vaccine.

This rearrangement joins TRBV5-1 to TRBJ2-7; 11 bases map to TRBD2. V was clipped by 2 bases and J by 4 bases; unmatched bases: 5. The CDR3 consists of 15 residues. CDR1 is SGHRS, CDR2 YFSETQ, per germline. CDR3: CASSFETSGNYEQYF. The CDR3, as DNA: TGCGCCAGCAGCTTCGAGACTAGCGGGAATTACGAGCAGTACTTC.

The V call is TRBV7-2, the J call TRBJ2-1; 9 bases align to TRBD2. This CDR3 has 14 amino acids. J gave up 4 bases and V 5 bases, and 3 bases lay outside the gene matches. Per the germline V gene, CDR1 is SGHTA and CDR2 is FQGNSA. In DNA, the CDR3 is TGTGCCAGCAGCGCTAGCGGGAAATACAATGAGCAGTTCTTC. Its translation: CASSASGKYNEQFF.

CDR3: CSAISRRDYGYTF. The DNA of the CDR3 is TGCAGTGCTATATCCCGGCGGGACTATGGCTACACCTTC. This chain joins TRBV20-1 and TRBJ1-2, with D unclear. The CDR3 has 13 residues. V was pared by 4 bases and J by 3 bases, with 12 bases between. Germline values: CDR1 DFQATT, CDR2 SNEGSKA (reference sequence).

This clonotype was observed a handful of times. As DNA, the CDR3 is TGCGCCTCTCAAGGGCCAGGGGCTGTCTACGAGCAGTACTTC. The encoded protein is CASQGPGAVYEQYF. The rearrangement uses TRBV20-1 and TRBJ2-7; possibly TRBD1 for D (6 bases). Germline CDR1 DFQATT, CDR2 SNEGSKA (reference sequence). This CDR3 is built from 14 residues.

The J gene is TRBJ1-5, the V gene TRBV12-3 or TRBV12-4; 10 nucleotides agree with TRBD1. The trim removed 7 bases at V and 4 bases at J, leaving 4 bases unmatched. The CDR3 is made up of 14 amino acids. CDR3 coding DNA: TGTGCCAGCACCGGGACAGGGGAGAATCAGCCCCAGCATTTT. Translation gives CASTGTGENQPQHF.

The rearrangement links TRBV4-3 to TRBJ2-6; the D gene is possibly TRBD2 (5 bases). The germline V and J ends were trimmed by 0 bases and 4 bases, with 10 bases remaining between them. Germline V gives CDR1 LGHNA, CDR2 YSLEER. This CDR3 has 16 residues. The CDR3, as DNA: TGCGCCAGCAGCCAAGATTTGAGGGTCGGGGCCAACGTCCTGACTTTC. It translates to CASSQDLRVGANVLTF.

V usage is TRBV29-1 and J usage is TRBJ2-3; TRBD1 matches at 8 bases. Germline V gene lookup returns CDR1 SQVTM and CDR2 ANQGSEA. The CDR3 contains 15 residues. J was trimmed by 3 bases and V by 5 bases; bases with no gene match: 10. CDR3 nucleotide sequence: TGCAGCGTTCGCCTGGGGACAGGAAGTACAGATACGCAGTATTTT. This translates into CSVRLGTGSTDTQYF.

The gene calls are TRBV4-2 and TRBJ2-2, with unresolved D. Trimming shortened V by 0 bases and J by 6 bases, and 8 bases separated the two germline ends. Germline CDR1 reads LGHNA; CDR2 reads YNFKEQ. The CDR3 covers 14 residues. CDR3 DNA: TGTGCCAGCAGCCAAGAGAGTGGTTCCGGGGAGCTGTTTTTT. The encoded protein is CASSQESGSGELFF.

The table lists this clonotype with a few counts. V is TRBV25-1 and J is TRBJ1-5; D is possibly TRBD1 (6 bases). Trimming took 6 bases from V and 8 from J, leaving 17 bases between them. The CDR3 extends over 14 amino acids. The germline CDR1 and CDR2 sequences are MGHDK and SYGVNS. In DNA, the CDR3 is TGTGCCAGCAGCCCGGTGGGGGCGTTTGAGCCCCAGCATTTT. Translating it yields CASSPVGAFEPQHF. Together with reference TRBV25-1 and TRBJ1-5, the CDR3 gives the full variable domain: EADIYQTPRYLVIGTGKKITLECSQTMGHDKMYWYQQDPGMELHLIHYSYGVNSTEKGDLSSESTVSRIRTEHFPLTLESARPSHTSQYLCASSPVGAFEPQHFGDGTRLSIL.

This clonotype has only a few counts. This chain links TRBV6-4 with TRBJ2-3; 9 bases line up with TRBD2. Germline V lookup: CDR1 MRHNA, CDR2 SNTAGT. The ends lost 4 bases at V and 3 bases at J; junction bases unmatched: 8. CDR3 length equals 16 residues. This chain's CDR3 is CASSAKLAGQTDTQYF. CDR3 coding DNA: TGTGCCAGCAGTGCTAAACTAGCGGGCCAAACAGATACGCAGTATTTT.

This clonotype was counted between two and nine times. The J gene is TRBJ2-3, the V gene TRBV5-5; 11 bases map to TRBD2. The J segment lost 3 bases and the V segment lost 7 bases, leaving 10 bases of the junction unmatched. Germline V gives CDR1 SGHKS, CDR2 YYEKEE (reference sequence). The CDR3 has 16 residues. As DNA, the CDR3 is TGTGCCAGCGGGACTAGCGGTCGCCCCGGGACAGATACGCAGTATTTT. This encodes CASGTSGRPGTDTQYF.

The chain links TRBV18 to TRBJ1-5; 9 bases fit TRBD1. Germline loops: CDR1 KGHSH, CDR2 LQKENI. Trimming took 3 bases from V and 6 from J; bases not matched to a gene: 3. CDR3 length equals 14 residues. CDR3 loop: CASSPTGGRQPQHF. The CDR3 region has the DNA TGTGCCAGCTCACCTACAGGGGGCCGTCAGCCCCAGCATTTT.

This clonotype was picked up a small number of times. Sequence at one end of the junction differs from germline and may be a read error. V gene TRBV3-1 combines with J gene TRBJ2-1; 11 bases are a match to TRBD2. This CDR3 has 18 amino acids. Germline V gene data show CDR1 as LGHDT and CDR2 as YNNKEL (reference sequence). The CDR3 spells CASSQAYSTSGKYNEQLF. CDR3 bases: TGTGCCAGCAGCCAAGCATACTCGACTAGCGGGAAATACAATGAGCAGCTCTTC.

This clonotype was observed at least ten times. The CDR3 region has the DNA TGTGCCAGCAGTTTGACAGTAGTCAATCAGCCCCAGCATTTT. Translated, it gives CASSLTVVNQPQHF. The chain recombines TRBV12-3 or TRBV12-4 with TRBJ1-5; D possibly corresponds to TRBD1 (5 bases). The CDR3 spans 14 residues. V was trimmed by 3 bases and J by 3 bases, leaving 9 bases between them.

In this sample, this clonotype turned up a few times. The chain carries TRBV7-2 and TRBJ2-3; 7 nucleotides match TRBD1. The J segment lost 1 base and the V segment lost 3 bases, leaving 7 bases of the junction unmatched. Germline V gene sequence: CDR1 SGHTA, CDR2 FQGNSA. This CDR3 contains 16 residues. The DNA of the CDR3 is TGTGCCAGCAGCTTGTGGGGGACAGACCGCACAGATACGCAGTATTTT. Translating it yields CASSLWGTDRTDTQYF.

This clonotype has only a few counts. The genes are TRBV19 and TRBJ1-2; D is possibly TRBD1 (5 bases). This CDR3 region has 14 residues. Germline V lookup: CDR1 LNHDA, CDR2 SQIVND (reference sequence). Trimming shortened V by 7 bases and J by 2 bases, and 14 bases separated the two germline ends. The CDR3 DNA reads TGTGCCAGTAAGAGGGGCAGGGACAACTATGGCTACACCTTC. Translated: CASKRGRDNYGYTF.

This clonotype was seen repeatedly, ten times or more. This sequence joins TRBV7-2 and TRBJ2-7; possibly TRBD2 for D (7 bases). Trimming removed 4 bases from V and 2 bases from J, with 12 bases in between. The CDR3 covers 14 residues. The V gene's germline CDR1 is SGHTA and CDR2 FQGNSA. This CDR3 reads CASSSEGGPYEQYF. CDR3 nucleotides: TGTGCCAGCAGCTCAGAGGGGGGGCCCTACGAGCAGTACTTC. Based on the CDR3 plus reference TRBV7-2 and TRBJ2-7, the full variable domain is GAGVSQSPSNKVTEKGKDVELRCDPISGHTALYWYRQSLGQGLEFLIYFQGNSAPDKSGLPSDRFSAERTGGSVSTLTIQRTQQEDSAVYLCASSSEGGPYEQYFGPGTRLTVT.

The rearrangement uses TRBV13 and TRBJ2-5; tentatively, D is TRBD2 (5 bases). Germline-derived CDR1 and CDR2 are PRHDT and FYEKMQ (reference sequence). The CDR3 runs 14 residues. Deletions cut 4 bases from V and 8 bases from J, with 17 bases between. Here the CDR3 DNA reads TGTGCCAGCAGCTGGCCCTCGAGGGCAAGTACCCAGTACTTC. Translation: CASSWPSRASTQYF.

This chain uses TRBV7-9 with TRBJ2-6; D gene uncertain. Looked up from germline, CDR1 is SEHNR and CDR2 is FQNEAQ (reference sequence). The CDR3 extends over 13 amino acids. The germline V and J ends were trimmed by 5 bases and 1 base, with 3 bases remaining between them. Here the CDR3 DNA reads TGTGCCAGCAGCAAGTCTGGGGCCAACGTCCTGACTTTC. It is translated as CASSKSGANVLTF.

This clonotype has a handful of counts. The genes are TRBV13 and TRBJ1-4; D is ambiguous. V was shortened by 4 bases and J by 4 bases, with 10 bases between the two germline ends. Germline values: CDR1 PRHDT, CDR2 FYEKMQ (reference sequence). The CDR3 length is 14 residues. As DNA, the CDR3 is TGTGCCAGCAGCTCACGGAGCCTTAATGAAAAACTGTTTTTT. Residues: CASSSRSLNEKLFF. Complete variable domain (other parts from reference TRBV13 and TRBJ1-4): AAGVIQSPRHLIKEKRETATLKCYPIPRHDTVYWYQQGPGQDPQFLISFYEKMQSDKGSIPDRFSAQQFSDYHSELNMSSLELGDSALYFCASSSRSLNEKLFFGSGTQLSVL.

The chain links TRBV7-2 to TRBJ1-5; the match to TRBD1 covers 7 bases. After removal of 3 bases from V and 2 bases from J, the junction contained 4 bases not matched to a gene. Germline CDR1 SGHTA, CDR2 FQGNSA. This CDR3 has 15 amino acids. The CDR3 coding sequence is TGTGCCAGCAGCTTTACAGGGGCCGGCAATCAGCCCCAGCATTTT. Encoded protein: CASSFTGAGNQPQHF.

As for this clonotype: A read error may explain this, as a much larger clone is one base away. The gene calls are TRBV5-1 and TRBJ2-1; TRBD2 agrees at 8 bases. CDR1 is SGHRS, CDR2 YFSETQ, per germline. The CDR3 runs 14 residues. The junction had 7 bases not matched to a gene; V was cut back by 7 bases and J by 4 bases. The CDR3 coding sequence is TGCGCCAGCTGGAGCAGCGGGGGTTACAATGAGCAGTTCTTC. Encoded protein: CASWSSGGYNEQFF.

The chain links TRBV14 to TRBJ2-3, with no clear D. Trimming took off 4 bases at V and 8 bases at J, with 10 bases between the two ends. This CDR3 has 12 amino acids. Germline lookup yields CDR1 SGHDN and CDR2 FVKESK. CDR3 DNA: TGTGCCAGCAGCCCCTTAGGTGTTACGCAGTATTTT. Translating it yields CASSPLGVTQYF. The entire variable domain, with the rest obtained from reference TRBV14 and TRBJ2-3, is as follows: EAGVTQFPSHSVIEKGQTVTLRCDPISGHDNLYWYRRVMGKEIKFLLHFVKESKQDESGMPNNRFLAERTGGTYSTLKVQPAELEDSGVYFCASSPLGVTQYFGPGTRLTVL.

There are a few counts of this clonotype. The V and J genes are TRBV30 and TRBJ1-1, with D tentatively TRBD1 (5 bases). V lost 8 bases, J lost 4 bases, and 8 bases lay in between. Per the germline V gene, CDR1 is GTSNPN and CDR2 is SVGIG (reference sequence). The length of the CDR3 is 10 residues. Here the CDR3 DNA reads TGTGCCCGGGGGGGCACTGAAGCTTTCTTT. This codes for CARGGTEAFF. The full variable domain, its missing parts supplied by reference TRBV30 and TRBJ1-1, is SQTIHQWPATLVQPVGSPLSLECTVEGTSNPNLYWYRQAAGRGLQLLFYSVGIGQISSEVPQNLSASRPQDRQFILSSKKLLLSDSGFYLCARGGTEAFFGQGTRLTVV.

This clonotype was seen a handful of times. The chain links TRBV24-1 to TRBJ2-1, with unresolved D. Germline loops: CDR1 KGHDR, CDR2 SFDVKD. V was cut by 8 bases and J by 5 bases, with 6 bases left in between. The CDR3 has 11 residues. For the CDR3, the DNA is TGTGCCACCATGGCAAACAATGAGCAGTTCTTC. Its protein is CATMANNEQFF.

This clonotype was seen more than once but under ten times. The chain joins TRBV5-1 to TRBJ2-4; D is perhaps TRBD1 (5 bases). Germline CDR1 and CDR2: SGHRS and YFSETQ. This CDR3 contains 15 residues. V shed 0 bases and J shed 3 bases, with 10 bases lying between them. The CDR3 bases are TGCGCCAGCAGCTTGGTTCAGGGTAACAAAAACATTCAGTACTTC. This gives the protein CASSLVQGNKNIQYF.

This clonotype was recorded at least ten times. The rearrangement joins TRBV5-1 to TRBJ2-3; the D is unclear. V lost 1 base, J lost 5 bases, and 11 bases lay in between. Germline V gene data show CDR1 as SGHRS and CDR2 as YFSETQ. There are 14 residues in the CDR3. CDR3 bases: TGCGCCAGCAGCTTGAGACCTATTGGAGATACGCAGTATTTT. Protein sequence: CASSLRPIGDTQYF.

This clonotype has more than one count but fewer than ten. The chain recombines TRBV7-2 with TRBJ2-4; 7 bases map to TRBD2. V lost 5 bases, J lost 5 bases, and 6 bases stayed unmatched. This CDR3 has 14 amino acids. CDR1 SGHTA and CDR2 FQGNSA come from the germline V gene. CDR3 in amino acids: CASSNRAGENIQYF. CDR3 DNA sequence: TGTGCCAGCAGCAATCGGGCGGGGGAAAACATTCAGTACTTC.

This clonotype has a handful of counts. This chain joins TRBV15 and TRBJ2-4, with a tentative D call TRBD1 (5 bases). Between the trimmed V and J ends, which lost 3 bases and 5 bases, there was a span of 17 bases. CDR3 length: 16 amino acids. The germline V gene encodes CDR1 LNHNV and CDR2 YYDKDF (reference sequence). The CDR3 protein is CATSRALTELENIQYF. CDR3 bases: TGTGCCACCAGCAGGGCTCTGACAGAATTAGAAAACATTCAGTACTTC.

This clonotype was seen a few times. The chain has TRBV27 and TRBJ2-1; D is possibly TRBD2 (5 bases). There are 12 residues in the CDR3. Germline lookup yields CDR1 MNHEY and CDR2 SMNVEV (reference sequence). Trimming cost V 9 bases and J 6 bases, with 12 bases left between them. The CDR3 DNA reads TGTGCCAGTCGGAGAGGGTCCAATGAGCAGTTCTTC. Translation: CASRRGSNEQFF.

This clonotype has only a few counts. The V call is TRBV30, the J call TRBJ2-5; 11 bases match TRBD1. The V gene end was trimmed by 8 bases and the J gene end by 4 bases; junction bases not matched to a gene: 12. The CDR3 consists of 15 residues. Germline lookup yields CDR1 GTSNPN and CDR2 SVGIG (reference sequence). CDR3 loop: CAGTGGRGLRETQYF. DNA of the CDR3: TGTGCCGGGACAGGGGGTAGGGGGCTCCGAGAGACCCAGTACTTC.